Below, 13 T cell receptor beta chains from the same sample are listed, as sequenced in a study of graft-versus-host responses after intestinal transplantation. TCRdb keeps only in-frame clones here, not all; method: immunoSEQ multiplex PCR. The sample consists of 43,000 or so clones, about 95% of them appearing once. The source was PBMCs, collected approximately 340 days after intestinal transplant. The receptor source for this set is a human patient who received an intestinal transplant, so some T cells may come from the graft donor.

This clone appeared a single time. The chain combines TRBV11-1 with TRBJ1-1, with a weak D call TRBD1 (5 bases). Germline V gene data show CDR1 as SGHAT and CDR2 as FQDESV (reference sequence). The CDR3 consists of 16 residues. Between the trimmed V and J ends, which lost 4 bases and 6 bases, there was a span of 21 bases. In nucleotides, the CDR3 is TGTGCCAGCAGCTCCTCCCGGGGAAGAGGGACCTCTGAAGCTTTCTTT. It yields the protein CASSSSRGRGTSEAFF.

V usage is TRBV4-1 and J usage is TRBJ2-5; D not resolved. The J call could be wrong; TRBJ2-7 is a better fit for the DNA end. The germline gives CDR1 MGHRA, CDR2 YSYEKL. The CDR3 consists of 14 residues. In DNA form, the CDR3 reads TGCGCCAGCAGCCAAAAAAGAGAAGGGCACGAGCAGTACTTC. Its translation is CASSQKREGHEQYF.

On this clone itself: At the DNA level, this CDR3 is encoded by other sequences in the same sample as well. This chain joins TRBV5-1 and TRBJ2-2; 8 nucleotides line up with TRBD2. The CDR3 sequence is 17 residues long. CDR1 is SGHRS, CDR2 YFSETQ, per germline. J gave up 1 base and V 3 bases, and 8 bases lay outside the gene matches. This CDR3 is CASSYGLAGGNTGELFF. The CDR3 nucleotides read TGCGCCAGCAGCTACGGACTCGCGGGGGGGAACACCGGGGAGCTGTTTTTT.

V gene TRBV5-1 combines with J gene TRBJ2-1, with D tentatively TRBD2 (6 bases). The CDR3 contains 14 residues. Germline lookup yields CDR1 SGHRS and CDR2 YFSETQ. Trimming left V 0 bases short and J 3 bases short, with 7 bases between. The CDR3 is CASSLGTNYNEQFF. The CDR3 DNA reads TGCGCCAGCAGCTTGGGGACTAACTACAATGAGCAGTTCTTC.

This clone was found once. V and J are TRBV10-3 and TRBJ1-1; 7 bases align to TRBD1. Per germline, CDR1 ENHRY and CDR2 SYGVKD. The CDR3 has 14 amino acids. V was pared by 8 bases and J by 4 bases, with 10 bases of the junction left unmatched. The CDR3 region has the DNA TGTGCCATCGGGACAGACGTGACTTGCACTGAAGCTTTCTTT. Translation: CAIGTDVTCTEAFF.

The rearrangement uses TRBV19 and TRBJ1-2, with 7 bases aligning to TRBD1. Germline CDR1 and CDR2: LNHDA and SQIVND (reference sequence). The CDR3 contains 14 residues. Trimming took 3 bases from V and 10 from J; bases not matched to a gene: 11. The DNA of the CDR3 is TGTGCCAGTAGTATTCGGGAGGGGGCGGCTGACTACACCTTC. Its protein product is CASSIREGAADYTF.

This rearrangement joins TRBV30 to TRBJ1-5, with 9 bases aligning to TRBD1. Per the germline V gene, CDR1 is GTSNPN and CDR2 is SVGIG (reference sequence). CDR3 size: 16 residues. V shed 1 base, J shed 4 bases, and the junction held 8 bases outside the gene matches. CDR3 sequence reads: CAWSANRGRENQPQHF. CDR3 coding DNA: TGTGCCTGGAGTGCAAACAGGGGGCGCGAGAATCAGCCCCAGCATTTT.

This clone has a single count. V is TRBV9 and J is TRBJ2-1, with D unresolved. This CDR3 has 13 amino acids. CDR1 SGDLS and CDR2 YYNGEE come from the germline V gene. V shed 3 bases and J shed 6 bases, with 10 bases lying between them. CDR3 sequence (DNA): TGTGCCAGCAGCGCTTCCCGATTCAATGAGCAGTTCTTC. The encoded protein is CASSASRFNEQFF.

V gene TRBV6-5 combines with J gene TRBJ2-7, with D maybe TRBD1 (6 bases). CDR3 length equals 12 residues. The germline CDR1 and CDR2 sequences are MNHEY and SVGAGI. V was trimmed by 5 bases and J by 7 bases, leaving 12 bases between them. The CDR3: CASSQTQGEQYF. As DNA, the CDR3 is TGTGCCAGCAGTCAAACTCAGGGGGAGCAGTACTTC.

The chain has TRBV5-4 and TRBJ2-1; 11 nucleotides line up with TRBD2. V was clipped by 4 bases and J by 4 bases; unmatched bases: 10. This CDR3 contains 17 residues. CDR1 SGHNT and CDR2 YYREEE come from the germline V gene (reference sequence). CDR3 in DNA: TGTGCCAGCAGCCAAGATAGGGCTAGCGGGGGGTACAATGAGCAGTTCTTC. It is translated as CASSQDRASGGYNEQFF.

The rearrangement links TRBV9 to TRBJ2-3; D possibly corresponds to TRBD2 (5 bases). With 3 bases removed from V and 3 bases from J, the gap between germline ends came to 23 bases. The CDR3 sequence is 18 residues long. Germline assignment: CDR1 SGDLS and CDR2 YYNGEE. The CDR3 DNA reads TGTGCCAGCAGCGCACCCAAAGCGGTGGGAGAAAGGACAGATACGCAGTATTTT. Its translation: CASSAPKAVGERTDTQYF.

This clone was detected once. This chain links TRBV7-2 with TRBJ2-2; tentative D call: TRBD2 (6 bases). Germline V gene data show CDR1 as SGHTA and CDR2 as FQGNSA. The length of the CDR3 is 14 residues. V dropped 5 bases and J dropped 7 bases, with 14 bases sitting between them. CDR3 sequence (DNA): TGTGCCAGCAGCCCGGGGGATCTAGTCGGGGAGCTGTTTTTT. It encodes CASSPGDLVGELFF.

V usage is TRBV18 and J usage is TRBJ2-3; no clear D gene. This CDR3 region has 13 residues. Per germline, CDR1 KGHSH and CDR2 LQKENI. The V gene lost 5 bases and the J gene lost 0 bases, with 6 bases spanning the gap. Here the CDR3 reads CASSSLSTDTQYF. CDR3 bases: TGTGCCAGCTCATCCCTTAGCACAGATACGCAGTATTTT.